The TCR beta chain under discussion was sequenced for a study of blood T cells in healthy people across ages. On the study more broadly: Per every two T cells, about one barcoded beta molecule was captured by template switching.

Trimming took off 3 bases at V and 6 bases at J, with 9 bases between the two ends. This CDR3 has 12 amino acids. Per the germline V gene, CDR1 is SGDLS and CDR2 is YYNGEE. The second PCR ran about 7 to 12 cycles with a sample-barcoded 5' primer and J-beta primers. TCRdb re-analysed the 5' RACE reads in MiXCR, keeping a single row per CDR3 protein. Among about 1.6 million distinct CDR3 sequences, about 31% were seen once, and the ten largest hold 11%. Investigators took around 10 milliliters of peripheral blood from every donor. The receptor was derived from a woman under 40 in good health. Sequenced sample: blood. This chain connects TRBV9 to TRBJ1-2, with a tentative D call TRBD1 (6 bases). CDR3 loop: CASSGDTHGYTF. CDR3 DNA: TGTGCCAGCAGCGGGGACACCCATGGCTACACCTTC.